These 19 T cell receptor beta chains were all obtained from the same sample, sequenced in a study of regulatory and conventional T cells in RAG deficiency. Using immunoSEQ multiplex PCR, the repertoire was profiled, and TCRdb retains in-frame clones only, with some absent. The sample shows around 25,000 clones, almost 96% of them seen only once. Genomic DNA came from blood conventional CD4+ T cells gated CD25-low CD127-high. Separately, the same data were catalogued under a study of regulatory T cells. As reported in that work: The PCR used 52 TRBV and 13 TRBJ primers.

The material sequenced was CD25- CD4+ T cells sorted from blood. These receptors came from a human donor in good health.

The chain joins TRBV6-5 to TRBJ2-7, with 9 nucleotides matching TRBD2. The CDR3 spans 14 residues. Looked up from germline, CDR1 is MNHEY and CDR2 is SVGAGI. The V and J ends lost 5 bases and 4 bases, in that order; junction bases with no gene match: 6. CDR3 in amino acids: CASSGSGGGYEQYF. CDR3 coding DNA: TGTGCCAGCAGTGGTAGCGGGGGAGGGTACGAGCAGTACTTC.

The V and J genes are TRBV5-1 and TRBJ1-3, with 9 bases that match TRBD1. The CDR3 spans 15 residues. V shed 0 bases, J shed 2 bases, and the junction held 0 bases outside the gene matches. Germline CDR1 is SGHRS and CDR2 is YFSETQ. The CDR3 DNA reads TGCGCCAGCAGCTTGGGGGACAGGGCTGGAAACACCATATATTTT. It is translated as CASSLGDRAGNTIYF.

The gene calls are TRBV7-2 and TRBJ1-1; TRBD1 matches at 9 bases. Trimming took 5 bases from V and 0 from J; bases not matched to a gene: 7. The CDR3 totals 16 residues. Germline V lookup: CDR1 SGHTA, CDR2 FQGNSA. For the CDR3, the DNA is TGTGCCAGCAGCCATAGGACAGGGGAGATGAACACTGAAGCTTTCTTT. As protein: CASSHRTGEMNTEAFF.

The table lists this clone with a few counts. Other DNA sequences in the same sample also yield this CDR3. V usage is TRBV5-1 and J usage is TRBJ1-6; 7 bases are a match to TRBD1. Losses at the gene ends were 0 bases for V and 10 bases for J; bases not matched to a gene: 7. This CDR3 region has 15 residues. Germline V CDR1 and CDR2: SGHRS, YFSETQ. DNA of the CDR3: TGCGCCAGCAGCTTGGCCTTACAGGGGAGCTCACCCCTCCACTTT. Translated, it gives CASSLALQGSSPLHF.

The CDR3 reads CASSQIYMNTEAFF. CDR3 coding DNA: TGTGCCAGCAGCCAAATTTACATGAACACTGAAGCTTTCTTT. This chain uses TRBV7-9 with TRBJ1-1, with unresolved D. The CDR3 loop spans 14 amino acids. V lost 5 bases and J 0 bases, leaving 10 bases between the germline ends. Germline CDR1 and CDR2: SEHNR and FQNEAQ (reference sequence). The whole variable domain, filled in from reference TRBV7-9 and TRBJ1-1, reads DTGVSQNPRHKITKRGQNVTFRCDPISEHNRLYWYRQTLGQGPEFLTYFQNEAQLEKSRLLSDRFSAERPKGSFSTLEIQRTEQGDSAMYLCASSQIYMNTEAFFGQGTRLTVV.

The rearrangement links TRBV11-2 to TRBJ2-2; 8 positions agree with TRBD1. Germline CDR1 SGHAT, CDR2 FQNNGV. Trimming took 4 bases from V and 6 from J; bases not matched to a gene: 7. CDR3 length: 15 residues. The CDR3, as DNA: TGTGCCAGCAGCTCCATCGGCAGGGGGCCCGGGGAGCTGTTTTTT. It translates to CASSSIGRGPGELFF. Filled out from reference TRBV11-2 and TRBJ2-2, the complete variable domain reads EAGVAQSPRYKIIEKRQSVAFWCNPISGHATLYWYQQILGQGPKLLIQFQNNGVVDDSQLPKDRFSAERLKGVDSTLKIQPAKLEDSAVYLCASSSIGRGPGELFFGEGSRLTVL.

J is TRBJ2-2 and V is TRBV4-1; D is ambiguous. Germline assignment: CDR1 MGHRA and CDR2 YSYEKL. CDR3 length equals 15 residues. Trimming pared 5 bases from V and 2 bases from J, leaving 12 bases between. The CDR3 DNA follows: TGCGCCAGCAGCGATATCAACTTTAACACCGGGGAGCTGTTTTTT. Its protein is CASSDINFNTGELFF.

This chain joins TRBV12-5 and TRBJ1-2, with 8 bases lining up with TRBD1. This CDR3 has 18 residues. V was pared by 0 bases and J by 0 bases, with 9 bases of the junction left unmatched. Germline CDR1 reads LGHNT; CDR2 reads FRNRAP. Written as DNA, the CDR3 is TGTGCTAGTGGTTTGGTACCAGGGGGACAGGAAACTAACTATGGCTACACCTTC. It specifies CASGLVPGGQETNYGYTF.

The chain is built from TRBV18 and TRBJ1-3; maybe TRBD1 (6 bases). Germline V gene sequence: CDR1 KGHSH, CDR2 LQKENI. The ends were cut back, 0 bases at V and 4 bases at J, with 16 bases in the middle. The CDR3 extends over 17 amino acids. CDR3: CASSPPSGDRIGNTIYF. CDR3 coding DNA: TGTGCCAGCTCACCACCCTCAGGCGACAGGATCGGAAACACCATATATTTT. Variable domain in full (rest from reference TRBV18 and TRBJ1-3): NAGVMQNPRHLVRRRGQEARLRCSPMKGHSHVYWYRQLPEEGLKFMVYLQKENIIDESGMPKERFSAEFPKEGPSILRIQQVVRGDSAAYFCASSPPSGDRIGNTIYFGEGSWLTVV.

The chain links TRBV5-1 to TRBJ2-7; D is perhaps TRBD2 (6 bases). CDR1 and CDR2 (germline): SGHRS, YFSETQ. This CDR3 is 15 amino acids long. The V end was cut by 4 bases, the J end by 7 bases, with 21 bases between. The CDR3 coding sequence is TGCGCCAGCAGCCTAGGCCCTGACCGACGGGGGGAGCAGTACTTC. It yields the protein CASSLGPDRRGEQYF.

This chain links TRBV30 with TRBJ1-3; D gene ambiguous. CDR3 length equals 13 residues. Trimming left V 5 bases short and J 0 bases short, with 8 bases between. Germline V lookup: CDR1 GTSNPN, CDR2 SVGIG (reference sequence). In DNA, the CDR3 is TGTGCCTGGGCGACAAGCTCTGGAAACACCATATATTTT. Protein product: CAWATSSGNTIYF.

The chain combines TRBV5-4 with TRBJ2-1; 13 bases align to TRBD2. The trim removed 3 bases at V and 5 bases at J, leaving 2 bases unmatched. The CDR3 is made up of 15 amino acids. Germline values: CDR1 SGHNT, CDR2 YYREEE (reference sequence). The CDR3 sequence: CASSSGLAGDNEQFF. CDR3 DNA sequence: TGTGCCAGCAGCTCCGGACTAGCGGGGGACAATGAGCAGTTCTTC.

The chain combines TRBV19 with TRBJ1-1, with D possibly being TRBD1 (5 bases). The V and J ends lost 5 bases and 2 bases respectively, with 15 bases between them. The CDR3 totals 15 residues. Looked up from germline, CDR1 is LNHDA and CDR2 is SQIVND (reference sequence). This CDR3 is CASSVHWRGNTEAFF. CDR3 DNA: TGTGCCAGTAGTGTCCATTGGAGGGGAAACACTGAAGCTTTCTTT.

This chain links TRBV6-5 with TRBJ2-7; no clear D. The CDR3 is 11 residues long. Trimming removed 6 bases from V and 6 bases from J, with 9 bases in between. CDR1 and CDR2 from the germline V gene are MNHEY and SVGAGI. In DNA form, the CDR3 reads TGTGCCAGCAGGCAGTGGAGCGAGCAGTACTTC. Translating gives CASRQWSEQYF.

This sequence joins TRBV7-3 and TRBJ2-3, with D possibly being TRBD1 (6 bases). The CDR3 loop spans 16 amino acids. Germline V CDR1 and CDR2: SGHTA, FQGTGA. The germline V and J ends were trimmed by 5 bases and 0 bases, with 15 bases remaining between them. The CDR3 DNA reads as TGTGCCAGCAGCGAACAAGGGGGATATAGCACAGATACGCAGTATTTT. Amino acid sequence: CASSEQGGYSTDTQYF.

The chain uses TRBV4-2 and TRBJ2-7; D possibly corresponds to TRBD1 (5 bases). Germline CDR1 reads LGHNA; CDR2 reads YNFKEQ. The CDR3 has 15 residues. V was trimmed by 1 base and J by 2 bases, leaving 12 bases between them. The CDR3 DNA follows: TGTGCCAGCAGCCAAGGAGACAGCCTGACCTACGAGCAGTACTTC. This sequence encodes CASSQGDSLTYEQYF.

This chain uses TRBV28 with TRBJ2-1, with a possible D match to TRBD1 (6 bases). Germline V gene data show CDR1 as MDHEN and CDR2 as SYDVKM. V lost 8 bases, J lost 4 bases, and 18 bases lay in between. The CDR3 is 15 residues long. The chain's CDR3 is CASGARSRGYNEQFF. CDR3 nucleotides: TGTGCCAGCGGGGCTCGGAGCAGGGGATACAATGAGCAGTTCTTC.

This chain connects TRBV14 to TRBJ2-2; 10 nucleotides line up with TRBD1. Trimming cost V 3 bases and J 4 bases; bases outside gene matches: 2. This CDR3 has 15 residues. Germline CDR1 SGHDN, CDR2 FVKESK. The CDR3: CASSQGTGATGELFF. CDR3 nucleotides: TGTGCCAGCAGCCAGGGGACAGGGGCCACCGGGGAGCTGTTTTTT.

The J gene is TRBJ1-2, the V gene TRBV27, with 8 bases that match TRBD1. V lost 2 bases, J lost 0 bases, and 2 bases stayed unmatched. Germline CDR1 MNHEY, CDR2 SMNVEV (reference sequence). This CDR3 region has 15 residues. The CDR3 region is CASSLQGASNYGYTF. The CDR3 DNA follows: TGTGCCAGCAGTTTACAGGGGGCCTCTAACTATGGCTACACCTTC.